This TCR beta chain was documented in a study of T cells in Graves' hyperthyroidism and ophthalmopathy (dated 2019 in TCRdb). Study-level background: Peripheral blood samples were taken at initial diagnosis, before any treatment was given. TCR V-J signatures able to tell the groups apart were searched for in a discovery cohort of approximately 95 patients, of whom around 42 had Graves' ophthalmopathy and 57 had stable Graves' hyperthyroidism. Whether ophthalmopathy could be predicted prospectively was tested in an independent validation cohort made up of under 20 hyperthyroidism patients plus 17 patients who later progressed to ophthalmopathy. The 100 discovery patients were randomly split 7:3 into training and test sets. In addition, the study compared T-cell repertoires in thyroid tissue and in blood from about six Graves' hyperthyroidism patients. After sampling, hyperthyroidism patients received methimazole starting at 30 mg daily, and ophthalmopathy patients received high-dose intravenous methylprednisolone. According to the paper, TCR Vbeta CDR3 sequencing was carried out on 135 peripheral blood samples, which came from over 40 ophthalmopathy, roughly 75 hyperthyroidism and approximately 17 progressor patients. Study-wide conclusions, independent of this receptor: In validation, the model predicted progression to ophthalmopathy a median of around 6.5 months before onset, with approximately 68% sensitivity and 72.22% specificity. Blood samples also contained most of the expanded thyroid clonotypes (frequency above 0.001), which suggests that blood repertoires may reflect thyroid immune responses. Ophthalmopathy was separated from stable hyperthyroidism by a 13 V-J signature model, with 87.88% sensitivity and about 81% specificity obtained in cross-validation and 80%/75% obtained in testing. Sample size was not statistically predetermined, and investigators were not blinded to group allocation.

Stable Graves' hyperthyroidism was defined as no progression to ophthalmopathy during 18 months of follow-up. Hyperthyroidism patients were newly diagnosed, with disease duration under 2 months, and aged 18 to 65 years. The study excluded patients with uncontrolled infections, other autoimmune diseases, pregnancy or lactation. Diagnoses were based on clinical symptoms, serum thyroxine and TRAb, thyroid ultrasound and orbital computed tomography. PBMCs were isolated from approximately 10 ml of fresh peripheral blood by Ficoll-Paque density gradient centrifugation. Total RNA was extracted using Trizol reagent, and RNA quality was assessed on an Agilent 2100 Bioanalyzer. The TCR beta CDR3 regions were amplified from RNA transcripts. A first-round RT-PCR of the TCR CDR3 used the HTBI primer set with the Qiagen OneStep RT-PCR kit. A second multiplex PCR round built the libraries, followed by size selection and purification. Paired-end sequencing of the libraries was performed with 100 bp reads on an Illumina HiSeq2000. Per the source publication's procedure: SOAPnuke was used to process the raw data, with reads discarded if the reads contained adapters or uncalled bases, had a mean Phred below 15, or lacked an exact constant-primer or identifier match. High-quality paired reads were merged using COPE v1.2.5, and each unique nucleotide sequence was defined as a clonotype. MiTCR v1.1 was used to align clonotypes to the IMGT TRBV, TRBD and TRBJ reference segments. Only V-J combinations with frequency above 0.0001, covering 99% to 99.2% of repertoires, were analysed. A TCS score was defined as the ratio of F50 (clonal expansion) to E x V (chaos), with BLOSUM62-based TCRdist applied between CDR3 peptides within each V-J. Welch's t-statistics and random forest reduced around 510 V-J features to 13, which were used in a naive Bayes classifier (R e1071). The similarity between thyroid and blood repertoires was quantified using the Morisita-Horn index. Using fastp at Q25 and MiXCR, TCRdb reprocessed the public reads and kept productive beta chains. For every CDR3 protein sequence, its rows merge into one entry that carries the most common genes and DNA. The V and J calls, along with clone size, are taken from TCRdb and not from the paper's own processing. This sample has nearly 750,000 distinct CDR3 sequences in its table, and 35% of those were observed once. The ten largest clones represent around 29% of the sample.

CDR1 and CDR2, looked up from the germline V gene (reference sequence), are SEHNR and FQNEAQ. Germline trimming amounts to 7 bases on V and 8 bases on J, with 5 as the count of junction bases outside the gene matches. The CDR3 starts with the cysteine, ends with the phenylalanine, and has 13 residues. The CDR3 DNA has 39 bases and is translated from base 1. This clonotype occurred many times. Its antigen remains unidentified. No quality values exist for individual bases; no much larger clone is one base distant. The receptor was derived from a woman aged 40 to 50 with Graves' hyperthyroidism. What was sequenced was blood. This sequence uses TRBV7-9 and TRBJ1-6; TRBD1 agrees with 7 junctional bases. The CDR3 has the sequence CASISTGYSPLHF. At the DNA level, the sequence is TGTGCCAGCATCTCGACAGGGTATTCACCCCTCCACTTT. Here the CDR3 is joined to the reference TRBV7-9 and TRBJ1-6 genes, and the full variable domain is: DTGVSQNPRHKITKRGQNVTFRCDPISEHNRLYWYRQTLGQGPEFLTYFQNEAQLEKSRLLSDRFSAERPKGSFSTLEIQRTEQGDSAMYLCASISTGYSPLHFGNGTRLTVT.